A selection of T cell receptor beta chains follows, all from one sample in a study of blood T cell repertoires in COVID-19. Sequenced by immunoSEQ multiplex PCR; TCRdb stores in-frame clones only, minus some. The sample has about 44,000 clones, 80% to 90% seen once. The sample was peripheral blood. The receptors shown here come from a human donor in a cohort sampled during active COVID-19. Both conserved end residues are part of each CDR3. Each record gives: clone size, V gene, J gene, D gene, CDR3 DNA, CDR3 protein. The D gene is left open where the match is weak. Size values are once, few and many counts, or a class for expanded clones, and some rows have none.

clone size: once; V gene: TRBV28; J gene: TRBJ2-5; D gene: NA; CDR3 DNA: TGTGCCAGCAGCCAAACCGCTGTCCTCGCGGGACAAGAGACCCAGTACTTC; CDR3 protein: CASSQTAVLAGQETQYF
clone size: NA; V gene: TRBV7-2; J gene: TRBJ2-5; D gene: NA; CDR3 DNA: TGTGCCAGCAGCTTCTCTGCCAGCGGCCAAGAGACCCAGTACTTC; CDR3 protein: CASSFSASGQETQYF
clone size: NA; V gene: TRBV5-6; J gene: TRBJ2-7; D gene: TRBD2; CDR3 DNA: TGTGCCAGCAGCGGGGGGACTCCTAGCGGCGTCACCTACGAGCAGTACTTC; CDR3 protein: CASSGGTPSGVTYEQYF
clone size: NA; V gene: TRBV7-8; J gene: TRBJ2-1; D gene: TRBD2; CDR3 DNA: TGTGCCAGCAGTTCGCGAAGACTAGCGGGAGGCAATGAGCAGTTCTTC; CDR3 protein: CASSSRRLAGGNEQFF
clone size: NA; V gene: TRBV10-1; J gene: TRBJ2-2; D gene: NA; CDR3 DNA: TGCGCCACTCAGGAGGGCGGGAACAACACCGGGGAGCTGTTTTTT; CDR3 protein: CATQEGGNNTGELFF
clone size: NA; V gene: TRBV27; J gene: TRBJ2-2; D gene: NA; CDR3 DNA: TGTGCCAGCAGTTTATCTTGGCCCACCGGGGAGCTGTTTTTT; CDR3 protein: CASSLSWPTGELFF
clone size: NA; V gene: TRBV18; J gene: TRBJ2-1; D gene: TRBD2; CDR3 DNA: TGTGCCAGCTCACCGGTTAGCGGGAGCCCAGCGTACAATGAGCAGTTCTTC; CDR3 protein: CASSPVSGSPAYNEQFF
clone size: NA; V gene: TRBV18; J gene: TRBJ2-2; D gene: TRBD1; CDR3 DNA: TGTGCCAGCTCATCCCGGACAGGCACGCCCGGGGAGCTGTTTTTT; CDR3 protein: CASSSRTGTPGELFF
clone size: NA; V gene: TRBV10-3; J gene: TRBJ2-2; D gene: TRBD2; CDR3 DNA: TGTGCCATCAGCAACCCCGGGACTACCAACACCGGGGAGCTGTTTTTT; CDR3 protein: CAISNPGTTNTGELFF
clone size: few; V gene: TRBV11-2; J gene: TRBJ1-6; D gene: NA; CDR3 DNA: TGTGCCAGCAAGGAGTTCTCCTATAATTCACCCCTCCACTTT; CDR3 protein: CASKEFSYNSPLHF
clone size: once; V gene: TRBV5-1; J gene: TRBJ1-3; D gene: NA; CDR3 DNA: TGCGCCATCGAGGGACGGGGGGCGCCCGGAAACACCATATATTTT; CDR3 protein: CAIEGRGAPGNTIYF
clone size: NA; V gene: TRBV10-1; J gene: TRBJ2-7; D gene: NA; CDR3 DNA: TGCGCCAGCAGTCCGTCAGGGTCCGGGGGCTACGAGCAGTACTTC; CDR3 protein: CASSPSGSGGYEQYF
clone size: NA; V gene: TRBV28; J gene: TRBJ2-1; D gene: NA; CDR3 DNA: TGTGCCACTACGCCCCCCAACCATGAGCAGTTCTTC; CDR3 protein: CATTPPNHEQFF
clone size: NA; V gene: TRBV20-1; J gene: TRBJ2-7; D gene: TRBD2; CDR3 DNA: TGCAGTGCTAGTCAGCGGGGGGCCTCCTACGAGCAGTACTTC; CDR3 protein: CSASQRGASYEQYF
clone size: NA; V gene: TRBV5-6; J gene: TRBJ2-7; D gene: TRBD1; CDR3 DNA: TGTGCCAGCAGCTTGCTCCAGGGGGCGCCTTACGAGCAGTACTTC; CDR3 protein: CASSLLQGAPYEQYF
clone size: NA; V gene: TRBV9; J gene: TRBJ1-1; D gene: TRBD1; CDR3 DNA: TGTGCCAGCAGCGTGGGGACAGGGAGTTTGGCTTTCTTT; CDR3 protein: CASSVGTGSLAFF
clone size: NA; V gene: TRBV7-2; J gene: TRBJ1-3; D gene: TRBD1; CDR3 DNA: TGTGCCAGCGGACAGGGCTACTCTGGAAACACCATATATTTT; CDR3 protein: CASGQGYSGNTIYF
clone size: NA; V gene: TRBV4-2; J gene: TRBJ2-1; D gene: NA; CDR3 DNA: TGTGCCAGCAGCCAAGGTGAGGGTATTTCCTACAATGAGCAGTTCTTC; CDR3 protein: CASSQGEGISYNEQFF
clone size: NA; V gene: TRBV15; J gene: TRBJ2-3; D gene: TRBD2; CDR3 DNA: TGTGCCACCAGCAGAAGCCCTAGCGGGATGGGGACAGATACGCAGTATTTT; CDR3 protein: CATSRSPSGMGTDTQYF
clone size: NA; V gene: TRBV5-1; J gene: TRBJ1-6; D gene: NA; CDR3 DNA: TGCGCCAGCAGCTTGGCCGGGGTAGAGGGTTCACCCCTCCACTTT; CDR3 protein: CASSLAGVEGSPLHF
clone size: NA; V gene: TRBV7-9; J gene: TRBJ1-3; D gene: NA; CDR3 DNA: TGTGCCAGCAGTCCCACAGGCTCTGGAAACACCATATATTTT; CDR3 protein: CASSPTGSGNTIYF
clone size: NA; V gene: TRBV9; J gene: TRBJ2-5; D gene: TRBD1; CDR3 DNA: TGTGCCAGCAGCGTAGGTATTGGAGACAGGGGGCTTTCGTATCAAGAGACCCAGTACTTC; CDR3 protein: CASSVGIGDRGLSYQETQYF